These T cell receptor beta chains were read from a single sample in a study of T cell responses to AZD1222 COVID-19 vaccine. The protocol was immunoSEQ multiplex PCR, while the TCRdb copy is restricted to in-frame clones and leaves out a portion. The sample yields approximately 110,000 clones, 86% seen once. The specimen was peripheral blood, collected on day 0 of AZD1222 vaccination. Every receptor here comes from an adult in good health. The CDR3 runs from the conserved cysteine through the conserved F or W. The D gene is left open where the match is weak. Clone sizes are given selectively: once, few, many, or a class where the clone is expanded.

j_gene	abundance	d_gene	v_gene	CDR3aa	CDR3nt
TRBJ2-1	few	NA	TRBV7-9	CASSPKGDGHNEQFF	TGTGCCAGCAGCCCCAAGGGGGACGGACACAATGAGCAGTTCTTC
TRBJ2-3	NA	TRBD1	TRBV7-9	CASSLTGGGTDTQYF	TGTGCCAGCAGCTTAACAGGGGGCGGCACAGATACGCAGTATTTT
TRBJ2-1	NA	TRBD2	TRBV4-2	CASSQDGSGRGGLDEQFF	TGTGCCAGCAGCCAAGATGGTAGCGGGAGAGGAGGATTGGATGAGCAGTTCTTC
TRBJ1-2	few	NA	TRBV4-3	CASSSTAGTGGYTF	TGCGCCAGCAGCTCCACCGCAGGGACGGGGGGCTACACCTTC
TRBJ1-1	NA	NA	TRBV5-1	CASSWGPGVNTEAFF	TGCGCCAGCAGCTGGGGCCCCGGGGTGAACACTGAAGCTTTCTTT
TRBJ2-1	NA	NA	TRBV5-1	CASSLGLGARRNEQFF	TGCGCCAGCAGCTTGGGCTTAGGGGCCCGACGGAATGAGCAGTTCTTC
TRBJ2-1	NA	NA	TRBV7-3	CASSPGGFHEQFF	TGTGCCAGCAGCCCAGGGGGGTTCCATGAGCAGTTCTTC
TRBJ2-5	NA	TRBD1	TRBV30	CAWGTGGFGTQYF	TGTGCCTGGGGGACAGGGGGGTTTGGGACCCAGTACTTC
TRBJ2-7	NA	NA	TRBV5-1	CASSPRQESYEQYF	TGCGCCAGCAGCCCCCGACAGGAATCCTACGAGCAGTACTTC
TRBJ1-5	once	TRBD1	TRBV10-3	CAISGGTGTNQPQHF	TGTGCCATCAGTGGTGGGACAGGGACCAATCAGCCCCAGCATTTT
TRBJ1-4	NA	NA	TRBV28	CASRLGTGLTNEKLFF	TGTGCCAGCAGACTCGGCACAGGGTTAACTAATGAAAAACTGTTTTTT
TRBJ2-7	NA	TRBD1	TRBV7-2	CASSEGAGGYSYEQYF	TGTGCCAGCAGCGAGGGTGCAGGGGGATACTCCTACGAGCAGTACTTC
TRBJ1-4	NA	NA	TRBV7-8	CASSSQDSPAEKLFF	TGTGCCAGCAGCTCGCAGGACAGCCCGGCTGAAAAACTGTTTTTT
TRBJ1-6	NA	NA	TRBV19	CASSIQAWGNSPLHF	TGTGCCAGTAGTATACAAGCCTGGGGTAATTCACCCCTCCACTTT
TRBJ2-7	NA	NA	TRBV28	CASSFPGRYEQYF	TGTGCCAGCAGTTTCCCGGGGAGATACGAGCAGTACTTC
TRBJ1-2	NA	TRBD1	TRBV29-1	CSVKGQASGGYTF	TGCAGCGTTAAGGGACAGGCCTCGGGCGGCTACACCTTC
TRBJ2-1	NA	NA	TRBV7-9	CASSLSPGRDRRAPDEQFF	TGTGCCAGCAGCTTATCGCCCGGCAGGGACCGCCGGGCCCCGGATGAGCAGTTCTTC
TRBJ1-1	few	NA	TRBV6-1	CASSESGPNTEAFF	TGTGCCAGCAGTGAATCGGGGCCGAACACTGAAGCTTTCTTT
TRBJ1-5	NA	NA	TRBV19	CASKDSNQPQHF	TGTGCCAGTAAGGATAGCAATCAGCCCCAGCATTTT
TRBJ1-2	NA	NA	TRBV12-3/TRBV12-4	CASSFSNYGYTF	TGTGCCAGCAGTTTTTCTAACTATGGCTACACCTTC
TRBJ1-2	NA	NA	TRBV6-2/TRBV6-3	CASSYSGGRTNYGYTF	TGTGCCAGCAGTTACTCTGGGGGACGGACTAACTATGGCTACACCTTC
TRBJ2-6	once	NA	TRBV3-1/TRBV3-2	CASSPTPVSGANVLTF	TGTGCCAGCAGCCCAACTCCAGTCTCTGGGGCCAACGTCCTGACTTTC
TRBJ2-5	few	NA	TRBV5-5	CASSLAWGEETQYF	TGTGCCAGCAGCTTGGCGTGGGGGGAAGAGACCCAGTACTTC
TRBJ2-2	NA	TRBD2	TRBV14	CASSQLRTSGSLGGELFF	TGTGCCAGCAGCCAACTACGGACTAGCGGGAGTCTGGGCGGGGAGCTGTTTTTT
TRBJ1-1	NA	NA	TRBV10-3	CAISEGLTNTEAFF	TGTGCCATCAGTGAGGGTCTGACGAACACTGAAGCTTTCTTT
TRBJ1-2	NA	TRBD1	TRBV11-3	CASSLGGTGRNYGYTF	TGTGCCAGCAGCTTAGGGGGGACAGGGAGAAACTATGGCTACACCTTC
TRBJ2-7	few	TRBD1	TRBV11-2	CASSPLRRDRENYEQYF	TGTGCCAGCAGCCCTCTTAGACGAGACAGGGAAAATTACGAGCAGTACTTC
TRBJ1-3	NA	NA	TRBV4-1	CASSQPGRFSGNTIYF	TGCGCCAGCAGCCAACCTGGACGGTTCTCTGGAAACACCATATATTTT
TRBJ2-2	NA	NA	TRBV27	CASSLISGTGELFF	TGTGCCAGCAGTTTAATATCGGGCACCGGGGAGCTGTTTTTT
TRBJ2-5	NA	NA	TRBV10-1	CASAFGDQETQYF	TGCGCCAGCGCCTTCGGCGATCAAGAGACCCAGTACTTC
TRBJ1-2	NA	NA	TRBV5-4	CASSLAAGPPGGYTF	TGTGCCAGCAGCTTGGCGGCAGGGCCGCCCGGGGGCTACACCTTC
TRBJ1-1	NA	NA	TRBV9	CASSVYSGQKAFF	TGTGCCAGCAGCGTTTATTCAGGACAAAAAGCTTTCTTT
TRBJ1-1	once	NA	TRBV18	CASSPFSGRPSGTEAFF	TGTGCCAGCTCACCCTTTTCGGGGCGCCCCTCGGGGACTGAAGCTTTCTTT
TRBJ2-3	NA	NA	TRBV7-9	CASSPPLTGTDTQYF	TGTGCCAGCAGCCCCCCCCTAACTGGGACAGATACGCAGTATTTT
TRBJ2-7	NA	TRBD2	TRBV5-8	CASRPQPGGLAGGAYEQYF	TGTGCCAGCAGGCCACAGCCGGGAGGACTAGCGGGAGGGGCCTACGAGCAGTACTTC
TRBJ1-5	NA	TRBD1	TRBV28	CASSSSGTGVNQPQHF	TGTGCCAGCAGTTCGTCCGGGACAGGGGTCAATCAGCCCCAGCATTTT
TRBJ1-5	NA	TRBD1	TRBV19	CASSFRDRGQPQHF	TGTGCCAGTAGTTTTCGGGACAGGGGTCAGCCCCAGCATTTT
TRBJ1-6	NA	TRBD1	TRBV30	CAWSQGQGAPPLHF	TGTGCCTGGAGTCAAGGACAGGGGGCACCACCCCTCCACTTT
TRBJ1-5	NA	NA	TRBV7-2	CASSPLTANQPQHF	TGTGCCAGCAGCCCCCTGACAGCTAATCAGCCCCAGCATTTT
TRBJ1-1	NA	TRBD1	TRBV9	CASSVGDSEAFF	TGTGCCAGCAGCGTAGGGGACAGTGAAGCTTTCTTT
TRBJ1-3	NA	NA	TRBV6-5	CASRPDYSSGNTIYF	TGTGCCAGCAGACCTGACTATTCCTCTGGAAACACCATATATTTT
TRBJ1-5	NA	NA	TRBV5-6	CASSPRGDQPQHF	TGTGCCAGCAGCCCGAGGGGTGATCAGCCCCAGCATTTT
TRBJ2-4	NA	TRBD2	TRBV7-9	CASSLALTGTSGGGQYF	TGTGCCAGCAGCTTAGCGTTGACCGGGACTAGCGGCGGAGGTCAGTACTTC
TRBJ2-7	few	NA	TRBV28	CASKGQHYEQYF	TGTGCCAGCAAAGGGCAGCACTACGAGCAGTACTTC
TRBJ2-3	many	NA	TRBV7-9	CASSFILKTLDTQYF	TGTGCCAGCAGCTTTATACTCAAGACCCTAGATACGCAGTATTTT
TRBJ1-4	once	NA	TRBV20-1	CSARQSEKLFF	TGCAGTGCTAGGCAGAGTGAAAAACTGTTTTTT
TRBJ1-1	NA	NA	TRBV2	CASSPEAWGTEAFF	TGTGCCAGCAGCCCGGAGGCCTGGGGCACTGAAGCTTTCTTT
TRBJ1-4	NA	NA	TRBV2	CASTRVNEKLFF	TGTGCCAGTACCCGGGTAAATGAAAAACTGTTTTTT
TRBJ2-3	NA	NA	TRBV5-1	CASSLRGTSTDTQYF	TGCGCCAGCAGCTTGAGGGGGACCAGCACAGATACGCAGTATTTT
TRBJ1-4	NA	NA	TRBV6-6	CASRPRTDNEKLFF	TGTGCCAGCAGACCGCGGACGGATAATGAAAAACTGTTTTTT